One T cell receptor beta chain is described in this entry. Its cognate antigen is unknown. This sample stems from a study of vaccination and CD4 T cells after COVID-19. Per the germline V gene, CDR1 is MGHRA and CDR2 is YSYEKL. V gave up 3 bases and J gave up 4 bases, with 14 bases separating them. This CDR3 is 15 amino acids long. Oncomine TCR Beta short-read sequencing was applied to DNA from cultured CD4+ T cells. A single record per CDR3 protein comes from TCRdb applying MiXCR to the PCR reads. This sample has about 20,000 distinct CDR3 sequences, with roughly half found just once. As to treatment: approximately 9-day PBMC culture with coronavirus spike peptide pools or control peptides (ViraFEST assay). Via ViraFEST, peptide pools expanded antigen-specific T cells before TCR sequencing.

This sequence joins TRBV4-1 and TRBJ2-3; D possibly matches TRBD1 or TRBD2 (6 bases each). The sequencing here drew on CD4+ T cells from blood, cultured in vitro, taken before SARS-CoV-2 vaccination. The source of this sequence is a human donor who had recovered from COVID-19. CDR3 in amino acids: CASSQVGGPADTQYF. The DNA for the CDR3 is TGCGCCAGCAGCCAGGTGGGGGGCCCGGCAGATACGCAGTATTTT.